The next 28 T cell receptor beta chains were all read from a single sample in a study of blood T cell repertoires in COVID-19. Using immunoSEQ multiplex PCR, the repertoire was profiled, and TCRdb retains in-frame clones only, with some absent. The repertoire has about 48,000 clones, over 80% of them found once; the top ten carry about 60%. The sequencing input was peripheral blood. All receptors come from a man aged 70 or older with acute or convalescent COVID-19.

For the CDR3, the DNA is TGTGCCAGTAGTACATACCGAGCGGCAACTAATGAAAAACTGTTTTTT. Translated: CASSTYRAATNEKLFF. This sequence joins TRBV19 and TRBJ1-4; the D is unclear. From germline, CDR1 is LNHDA and CDR2 SQIVND (reference sequence). This CDR3 comprises 16 residues. The V end lost 4 bases, the J end lost 0 bases, and 12 bases lay between the germline ends.

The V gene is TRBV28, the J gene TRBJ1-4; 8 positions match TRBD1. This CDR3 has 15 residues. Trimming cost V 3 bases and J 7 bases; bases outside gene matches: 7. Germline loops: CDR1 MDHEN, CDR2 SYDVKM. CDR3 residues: CASSFQGARGEKLFF. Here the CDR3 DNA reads TGTGCCAGCAGTTTTCAGGGGGCTCGGGGTGAAAAACTGTTTTTT.

The CDR3 DNA follows: TGCGCCAGCAGAGAGCGGGCTCACACAGATACGCAGTATTTT. The encoded protein is CASRERAHTDTQYF. This rearrangement joins TRBV5-1 to TRBJ2-3, with D maybe TRBD2 (6 bases). The CDR3 is 14 residues long. The V end was cut by 5 bases, the J end by 2 bases, with 12 bases between. Per germline, CDR1 SGHRS and CDR2 YFSETQ.

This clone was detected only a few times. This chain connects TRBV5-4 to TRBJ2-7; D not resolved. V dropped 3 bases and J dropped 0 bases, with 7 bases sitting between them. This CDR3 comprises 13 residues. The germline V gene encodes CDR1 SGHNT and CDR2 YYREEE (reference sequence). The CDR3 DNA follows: TGTGCCAGCAGCTCCCGGAGCTCCTACGAGCAGTACTTC. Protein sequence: CASSSRSSYEQYF.

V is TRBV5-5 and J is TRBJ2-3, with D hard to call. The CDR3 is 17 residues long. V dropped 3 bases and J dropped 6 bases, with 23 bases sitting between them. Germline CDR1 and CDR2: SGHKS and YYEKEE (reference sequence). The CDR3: CASSSVGSGVVTDTQYF. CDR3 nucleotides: TGTGCCAGCAGCTCGGTAGGCTCTGGAGTAGTCACGGATACGCAGTATTTT.

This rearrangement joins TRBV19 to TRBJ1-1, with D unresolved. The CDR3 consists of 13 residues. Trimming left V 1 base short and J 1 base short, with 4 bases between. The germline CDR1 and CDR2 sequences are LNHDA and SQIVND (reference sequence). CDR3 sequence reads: CASSIARNTEAFF. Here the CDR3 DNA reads TGTGCCAGTAGTATAGCGAGGAACACTGAAGCTTTCTTT.

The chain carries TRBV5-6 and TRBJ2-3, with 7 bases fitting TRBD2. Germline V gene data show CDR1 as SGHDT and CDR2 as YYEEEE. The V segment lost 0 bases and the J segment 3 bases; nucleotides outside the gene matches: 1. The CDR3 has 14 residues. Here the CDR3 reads CASSLAGRTDTQYF. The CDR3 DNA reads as TGTGCCAGCAGCTTGGCCGGGAGGACAGATACGCAGTATTTT.

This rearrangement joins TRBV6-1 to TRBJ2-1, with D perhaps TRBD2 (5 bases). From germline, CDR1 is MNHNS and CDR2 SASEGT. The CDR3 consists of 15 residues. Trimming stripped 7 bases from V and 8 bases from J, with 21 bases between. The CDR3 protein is CASTNRDSINDEQFF. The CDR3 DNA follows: TGTGCCAGCACGAACCGGGATTCCATCAACGATGAGCAGTTCTTC.

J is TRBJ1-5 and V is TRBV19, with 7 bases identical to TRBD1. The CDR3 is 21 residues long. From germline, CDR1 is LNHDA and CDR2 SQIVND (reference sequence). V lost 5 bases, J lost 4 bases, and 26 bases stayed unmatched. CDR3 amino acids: CASSSFAGRGPLQKVNQPQHF. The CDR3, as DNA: TGTGCCAGTAGTTCCTTTGCCGGGAGGGGGCCTCTTCAGAAAGTAAATCAGCCCCAGCATTTT. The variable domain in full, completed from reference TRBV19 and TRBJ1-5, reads DGGITQSPKYLFRKEGQNVTLSCEQNLNHDAMYWYRQDPGQGLRLIYYSQIVNDFQKGDIAEGYSVSREKKESFPLTVTSAQKNPTAFYLCASSSFAGRGPLQKVNQPQHFGDGTRLSIL.

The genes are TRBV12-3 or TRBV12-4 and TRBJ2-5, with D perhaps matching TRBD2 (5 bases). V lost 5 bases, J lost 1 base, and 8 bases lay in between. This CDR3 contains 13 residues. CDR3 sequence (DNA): TGTGCCAGCAGTCCTGCGGGCCAAGAGACCCAGTACTTC. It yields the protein CASSPAGQETQYF.

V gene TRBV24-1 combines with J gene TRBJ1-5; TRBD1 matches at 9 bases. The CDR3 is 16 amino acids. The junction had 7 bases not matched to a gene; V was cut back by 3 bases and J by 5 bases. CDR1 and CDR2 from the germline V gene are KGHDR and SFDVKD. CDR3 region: CATSDARTGDDQPQHF. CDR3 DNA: TGTGCCACCAGTGATGCGCGGACAGGGGACGATCAGCCCCAGCATTTT.

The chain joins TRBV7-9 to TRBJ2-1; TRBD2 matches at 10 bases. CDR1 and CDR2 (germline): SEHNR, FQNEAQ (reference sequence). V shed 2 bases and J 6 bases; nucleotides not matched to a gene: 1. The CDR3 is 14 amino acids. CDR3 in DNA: TGTGCCAGCAGCTTAATAGCGGGAGGCAATGAGCAGTTCTTC. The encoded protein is CASSLIAGGNEQFF.

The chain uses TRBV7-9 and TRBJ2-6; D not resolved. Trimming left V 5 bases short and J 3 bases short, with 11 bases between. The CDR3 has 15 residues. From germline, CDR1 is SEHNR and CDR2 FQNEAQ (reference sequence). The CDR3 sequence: CASSHGSGGANVLTF. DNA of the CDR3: TGTGCCAGCAGCCACGGTTCAGGTGGGGCCAACGTCCTGACTTTC. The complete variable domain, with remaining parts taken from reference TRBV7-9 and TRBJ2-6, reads DTGVSQNPRHKITKRGQNVTFRCDPISEHNRLYWYRQTLGQGPEFLTYFQNEAQLEKSRLLSDRFSAERPKGSFSTLEIQRTEQGDSAMYLCASSHGSGGANVLTFGAGSRLTVL.

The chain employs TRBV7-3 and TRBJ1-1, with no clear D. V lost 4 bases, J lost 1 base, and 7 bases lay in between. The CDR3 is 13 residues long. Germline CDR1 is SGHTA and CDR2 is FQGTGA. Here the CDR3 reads CASSSTPNTEAFF. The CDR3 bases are TGTGCCAGCAGCTCCACACCGAACACTGAAGCTTTCTTT.

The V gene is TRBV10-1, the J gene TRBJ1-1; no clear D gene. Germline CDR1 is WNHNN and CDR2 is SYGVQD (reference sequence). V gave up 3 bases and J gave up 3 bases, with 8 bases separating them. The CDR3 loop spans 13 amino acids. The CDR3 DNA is TGCGCCAGCAGTGACCCCGGGGACACTGAAGCTTTCTTT. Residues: CASSDPGDTEAFF.

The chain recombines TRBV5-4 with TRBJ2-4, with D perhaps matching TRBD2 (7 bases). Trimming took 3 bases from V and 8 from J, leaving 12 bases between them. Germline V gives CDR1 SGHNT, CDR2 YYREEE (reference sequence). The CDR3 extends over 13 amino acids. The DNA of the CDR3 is TGTGCCAGCAGCTGGAGGGAGGGGGACATTCAGTACTTC. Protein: CASSWREGDIQYF.

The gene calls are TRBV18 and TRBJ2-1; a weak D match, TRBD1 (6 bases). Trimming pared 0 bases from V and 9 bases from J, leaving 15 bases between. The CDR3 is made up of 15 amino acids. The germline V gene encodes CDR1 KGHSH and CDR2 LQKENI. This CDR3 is CASSPPVRDTAEQFF. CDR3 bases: TGTGCCAGCTCACCACCGGTGAGGGACACCGCTGAGCAGTTCTTC.

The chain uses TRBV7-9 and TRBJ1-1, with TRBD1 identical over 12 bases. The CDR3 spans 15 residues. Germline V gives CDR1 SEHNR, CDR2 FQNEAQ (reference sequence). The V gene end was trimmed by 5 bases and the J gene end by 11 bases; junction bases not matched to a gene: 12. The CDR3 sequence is CASSRTGTGGAVAFF. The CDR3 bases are TGTGCCAGCAGCAGGACCGGGACAGGGGGCGCGGTGGCTTTCTTT. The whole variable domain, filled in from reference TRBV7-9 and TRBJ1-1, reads DTGVSQNPRHKITKRGQNVTFRCDPISEHNRLYWYRQTLGQGPEFLTYFQNEAQLEKSRLLSDRFSAERPKGSFSTLEIQRTEQGDSAMYLCASSRTGTGGAVAFFGQGTRLTVV.

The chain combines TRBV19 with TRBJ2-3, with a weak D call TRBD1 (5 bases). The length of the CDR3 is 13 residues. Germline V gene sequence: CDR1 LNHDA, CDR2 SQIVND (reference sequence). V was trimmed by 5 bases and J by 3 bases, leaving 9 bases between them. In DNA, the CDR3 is TGTGCCAGTAGTCCTCGACAGACAGATACGCAGTATTTT. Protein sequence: CASSPRQTDTQYF. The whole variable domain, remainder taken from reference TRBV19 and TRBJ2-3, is DGGITQSPKYLFRKEGQNVTLSCEQNLNHDAMYWYRQDPGQGLRLIYYSQIVNDFQKGDIAEGYSVSREKKESFPLTVTSAQKNPTAFYLCASSPRQTDTQYFGPGTRLTVL.

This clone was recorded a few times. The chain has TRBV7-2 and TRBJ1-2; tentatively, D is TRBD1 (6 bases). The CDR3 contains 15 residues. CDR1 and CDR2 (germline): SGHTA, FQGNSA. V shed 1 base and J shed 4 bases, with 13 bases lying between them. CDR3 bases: TGTGCCAGCAGCTTAGGAGGGTCGGACAGCTATGGCTACACCTTC. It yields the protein CASSLGGSDSYGYTF.

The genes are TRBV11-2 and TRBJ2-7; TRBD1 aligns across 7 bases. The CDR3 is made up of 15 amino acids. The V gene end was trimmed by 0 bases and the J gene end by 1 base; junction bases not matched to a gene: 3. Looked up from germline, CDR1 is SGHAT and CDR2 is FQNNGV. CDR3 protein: CASSLETGLSYEQYF. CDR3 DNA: TGTGCCAGCAGCTTAGAGACAGGGCTATCCTACGAGCAGTACTTC.

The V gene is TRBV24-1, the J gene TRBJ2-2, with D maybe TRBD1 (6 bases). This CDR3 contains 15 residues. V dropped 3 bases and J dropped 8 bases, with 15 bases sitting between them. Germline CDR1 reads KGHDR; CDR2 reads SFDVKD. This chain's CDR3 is CATSDHGTINGELFF. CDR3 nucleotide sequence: TGTGCCACCAGTGATCACGGGACAATCAATGGGGAGCTGTTTTTT.

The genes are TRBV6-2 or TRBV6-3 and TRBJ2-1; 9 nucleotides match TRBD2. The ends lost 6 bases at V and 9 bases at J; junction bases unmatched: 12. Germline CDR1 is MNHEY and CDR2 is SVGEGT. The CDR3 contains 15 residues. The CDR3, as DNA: TGTGCCAGCAGCCCACTAGCGGGTGTCAATTTTGAGCAGTTCTTC. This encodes CASSPLAGVNFEQFF.

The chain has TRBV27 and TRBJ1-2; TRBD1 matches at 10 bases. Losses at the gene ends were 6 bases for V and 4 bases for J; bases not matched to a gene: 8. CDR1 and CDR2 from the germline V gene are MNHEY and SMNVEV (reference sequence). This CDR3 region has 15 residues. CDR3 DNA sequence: TGTGCCAGCAGCCCGCCCAGGGACAGGGGCTATGGCTACACCTTC. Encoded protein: CASSPPRDRGYGYTF.

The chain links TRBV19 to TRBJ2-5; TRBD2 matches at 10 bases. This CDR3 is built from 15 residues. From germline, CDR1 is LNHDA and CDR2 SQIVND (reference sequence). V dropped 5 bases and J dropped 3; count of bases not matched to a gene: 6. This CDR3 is CASSSHSGGKETQYF. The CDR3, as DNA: TGTGCCAGTAGTTCCCATAGCGGGGGGAAAGAGACCCAGTACTTC.

CDR3 bases: TGTGCCAGCAGTTCAAGGGGGTACGAGCAGTACTTC. Its translation is CASSSRGYEQYF. The chain links TRBV12-3 or TRBV12-4 to TRBJ2-7, with D maybe TRBD1 (6 bases). The CDR3 is 12 residues long. Trimming pared 4 bases from V and 4 bases from J, leaving 8 bases between.

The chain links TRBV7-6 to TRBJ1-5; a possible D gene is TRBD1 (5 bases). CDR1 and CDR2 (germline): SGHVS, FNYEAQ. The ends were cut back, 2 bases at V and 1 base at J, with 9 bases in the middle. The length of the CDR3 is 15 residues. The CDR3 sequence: CASSLIQGSNQPQHF. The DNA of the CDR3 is TGTGCCAGCAGCTTAATTCAGGGAAGCAATCAGCCCCAGCATTTT.

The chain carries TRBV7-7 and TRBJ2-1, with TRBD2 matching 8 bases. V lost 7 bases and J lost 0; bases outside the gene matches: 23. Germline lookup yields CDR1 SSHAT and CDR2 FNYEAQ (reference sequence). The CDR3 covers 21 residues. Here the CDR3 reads CASNPKTPAGALPSSYNEQFF. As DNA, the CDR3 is TGTGCCAGCAACCCCAAAACACCAGCGGGGGCCCTCCCGAGCTCCTACAATGAGCAGTTCTTC.